This T cell receptor beta chain was captured in a study of T cells in Graves' hyperthyroidism and ophthalmopathy. About the research overall: Specimen type is peripheral blood, collected at initial diagnosis prior to any treatment.

RNA transcripts were the template for amplifying TCR beta CDR3 regions. Researchers ran a first-round RT-PCR on the TCR CDR3 using the HTBI primer set. TCRdb analysed the multiplex PCR reads with MiXCR anew, one entry per CDR3 protein. The sample contains a few hundred thousand distinct CDR3 sequences, roughly a sixth of which appear only once. V was shortened by 4 bases and J by 2 bases, with 14 bases between the two germline ends. The CDR3 covers 15 residues. Germline V gives CDR1 GTSNPN, CDR2 SVGIG (reference sequence). This clonotype was detected a few times. The chain employs TRBV30 and TRBJ2-2; perhaps TRBD2 as D (7 bases). The receptor comes from a middle-aged woman with Graves' ophthalmopathy. The specimen sequenced was blood. In DNA, the CDR3 is TGTGCCTGGACTGGACGGGGGGCCAACACCGGGGAGCTGTTTTTT. Its protein is CAWTGRGANTGELFF. The entire variable domain, with the rest obtained from reference TRBV30 and TRBJ2-2, is as follows: SQTIHQWPATLVQPVGSPLSLECTVEGTSNPNLYWYRQAAGRGLQLLFYSVGIGQISSEVPQNLSASRPQDRQFILSSKKLLLSDSGFYLCAWTGRGANTGELFFGEGSRLTVL.